This T cell receptor (beta chain) originates from a study of blood T cell repertoires in COVID-19. Whole-study context: Sites in the United States, Italy and Spain provided acute and convalescent COVID-19 samples.

The CDR3 length is 16 residues. Germline V gene sequence: CDR1 SGHRS, CDR2 YFSETQ. V shed 4 bases, J shed 9 bases, and the junction held 10 bases outside the gene matches. Original handling: Researchers report that nucleated cell counts were estimated from reference gene primer amplification. The assay was immunoSEQ multiplex PCR, and TCRdb's table has in-frame clones only and misses some. That table supplies the V and J calls and clone size; D and trimming were determined from the DNA. The table lists tens of thousands of clones, 85% to 90% of them singletons, with about a tenth in the top ten. The receptor comes from a man in his 70s with active or convalescent COVID-19. This chain connects TRBV5-1 to TRBJ2-2; 12 positions agree with TRBD2. Sample: peripheral blood. The CDR3 sequence is CASSTGLAGQHRELFF. Written as DNA, the CDR3 is TGCGCCAGCAGCACCGGACTAGCGGGACAACACCGGGAGCTGTTTTTT.